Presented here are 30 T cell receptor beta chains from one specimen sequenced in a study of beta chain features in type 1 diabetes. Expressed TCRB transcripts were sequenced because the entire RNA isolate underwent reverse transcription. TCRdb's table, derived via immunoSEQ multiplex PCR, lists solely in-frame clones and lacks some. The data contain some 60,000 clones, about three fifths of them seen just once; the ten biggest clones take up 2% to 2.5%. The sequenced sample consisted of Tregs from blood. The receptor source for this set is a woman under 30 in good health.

CDR3 bases: TGCGCCAGCAGCCTGGGACAGGCCTGGGCTGAAGCTTTCTTT. Protein: CASSLGQAWAEAFF. The V and J genes are TRBV5-1 and TRBJ1-1; 8 bases fit TRBD1. CDR1 and CDR2 from the germline V gene are SGHRS and YFSETQ. The length of the CDR3 is 14 residues. Trimming took 4 bases from V and 6 from J; bases not matched to a gene: 8.

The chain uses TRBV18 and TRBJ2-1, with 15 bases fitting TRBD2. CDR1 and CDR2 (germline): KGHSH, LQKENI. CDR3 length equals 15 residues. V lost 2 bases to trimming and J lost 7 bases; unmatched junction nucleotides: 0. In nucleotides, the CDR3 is TGTGCCAGCTCACCAGGACTAGCGGGAGGGAATGAGCAGTTCTTC. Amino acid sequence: CASSPGLAGGNEQFF. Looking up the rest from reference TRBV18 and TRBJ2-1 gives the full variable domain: NAGVMQNPRHLVRRRGQEARLRCSPMKGHSHVYWYRQLPEEGLKFMVYLQKENIIDESGMPKERFSAEFPKEGPSILRIQQVVRGDSAAYFCASSPGLAGGNEQFFGPGTRLTVL.

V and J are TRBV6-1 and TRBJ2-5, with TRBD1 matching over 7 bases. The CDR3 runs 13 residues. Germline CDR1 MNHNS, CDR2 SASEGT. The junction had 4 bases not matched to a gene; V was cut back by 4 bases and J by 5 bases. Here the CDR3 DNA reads TGTGCCAGCAGTGCTGGCAGGGGGGAGACCCAGTACTTC. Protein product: CASSAGRGETQYF.

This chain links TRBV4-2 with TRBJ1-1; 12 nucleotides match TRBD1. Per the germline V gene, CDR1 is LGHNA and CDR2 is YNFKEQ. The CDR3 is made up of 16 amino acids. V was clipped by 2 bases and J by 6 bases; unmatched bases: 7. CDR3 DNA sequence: TGTGCCAGCAGCCAAACCGGGACAGGGGGCGAAGCTGAAGCTTTCTTT. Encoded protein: CASSQTGTGGEAEAFF.

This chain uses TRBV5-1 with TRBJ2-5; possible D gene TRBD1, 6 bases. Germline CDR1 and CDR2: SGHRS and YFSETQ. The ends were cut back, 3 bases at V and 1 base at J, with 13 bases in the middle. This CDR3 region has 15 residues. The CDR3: CASSSAGTPQETQYF. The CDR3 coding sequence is TGCGCCAGCAGCTCTGCCGGGACACCCCAAGAGACCCAGTACTTC.

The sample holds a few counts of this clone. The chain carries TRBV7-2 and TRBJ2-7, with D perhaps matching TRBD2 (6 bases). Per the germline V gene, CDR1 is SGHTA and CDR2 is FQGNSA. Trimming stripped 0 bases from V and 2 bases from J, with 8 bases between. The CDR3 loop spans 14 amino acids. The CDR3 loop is CASSLAGGAYEQYF. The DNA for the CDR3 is TGTGCCAGCAGCTTAGCGGGGGGTGCCTACGAGCAGTACTTC.

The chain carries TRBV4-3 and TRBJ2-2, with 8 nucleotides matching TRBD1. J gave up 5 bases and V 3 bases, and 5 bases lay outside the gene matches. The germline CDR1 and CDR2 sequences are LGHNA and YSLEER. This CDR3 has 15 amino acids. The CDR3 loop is CASSHFNRGTGELFF. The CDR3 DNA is TGCGCCAGCAGCCATTTTAACAGGGGGACCGGGGAGCTGTTTTTT.

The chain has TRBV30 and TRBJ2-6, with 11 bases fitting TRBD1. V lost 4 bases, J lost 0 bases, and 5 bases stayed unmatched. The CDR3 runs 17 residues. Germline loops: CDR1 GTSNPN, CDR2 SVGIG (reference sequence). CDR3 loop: CAWTSGTGGSGANVLTF. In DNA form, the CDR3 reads TGTGCCTGGACCTCCGGGACAGGGGGCTCTGGGGCCAACGTCCTGACTTTC.

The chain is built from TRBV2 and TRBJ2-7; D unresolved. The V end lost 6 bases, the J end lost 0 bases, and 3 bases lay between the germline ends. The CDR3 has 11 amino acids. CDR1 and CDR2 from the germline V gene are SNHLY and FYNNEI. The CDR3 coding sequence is TGTGCCAGCAGCTACTCCTACGAGCAGTACTTC. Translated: CASSYSYEQYF.

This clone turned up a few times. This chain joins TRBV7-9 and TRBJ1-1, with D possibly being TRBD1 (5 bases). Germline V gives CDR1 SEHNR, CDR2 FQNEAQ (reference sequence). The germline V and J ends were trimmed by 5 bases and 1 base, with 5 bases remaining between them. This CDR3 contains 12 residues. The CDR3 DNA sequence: TGTGCCAGCAGCGGACAGAACACTGAAGCTTTCTTT. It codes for CASSGQNTEAFF.

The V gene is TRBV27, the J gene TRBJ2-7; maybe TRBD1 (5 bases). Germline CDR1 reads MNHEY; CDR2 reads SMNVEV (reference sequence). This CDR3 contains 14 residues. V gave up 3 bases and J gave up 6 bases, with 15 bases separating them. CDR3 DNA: TGTGCCAGCAGTTTGCAGGGAAGGTTTTCCGAGCAGTACTTC. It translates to CASSLQGRFSEQYF.

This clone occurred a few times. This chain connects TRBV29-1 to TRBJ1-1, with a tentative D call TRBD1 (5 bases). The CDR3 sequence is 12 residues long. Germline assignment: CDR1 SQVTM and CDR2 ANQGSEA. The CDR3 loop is CSGGSPNTEAFF. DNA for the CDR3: TGCAGTGGGGGGAGCCCGAACACTGAAGCTTTCTTT.

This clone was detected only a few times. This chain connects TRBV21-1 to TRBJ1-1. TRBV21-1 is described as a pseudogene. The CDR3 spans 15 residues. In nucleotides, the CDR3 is TGTGCCAGCAGTCCCTCCGCGTCCGGGTGCACTGAAGCTTTCTTT. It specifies CASSPSASGCTEAFF.

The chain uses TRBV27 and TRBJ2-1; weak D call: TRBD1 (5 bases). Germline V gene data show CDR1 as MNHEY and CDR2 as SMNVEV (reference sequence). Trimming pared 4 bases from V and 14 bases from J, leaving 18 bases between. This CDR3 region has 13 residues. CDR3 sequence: CASSSQYRRREFF. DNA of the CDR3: TGTGCCAGCAGTTCACAATACAGGCGTAGGGAGTTCTTC.

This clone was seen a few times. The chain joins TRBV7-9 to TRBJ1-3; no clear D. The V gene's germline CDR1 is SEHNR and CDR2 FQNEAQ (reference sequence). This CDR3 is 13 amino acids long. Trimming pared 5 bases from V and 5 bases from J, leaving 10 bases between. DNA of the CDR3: TGTGCCAGCAGCGTGGGCGTTAGAAACACCATATATTTT. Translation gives CASSVGVRNTIYF. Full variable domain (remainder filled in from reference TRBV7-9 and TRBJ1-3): DTGVSQNPRHKITKRGQNVTFRCDPISEHNRLYWYRQTLGQGPEFLTYFQNEAQLEKSRLLSDRFSAERPKGSFSTLEIQRTEQGDSAMYLCASSVGVRNTIYFGEGSWLTVV.

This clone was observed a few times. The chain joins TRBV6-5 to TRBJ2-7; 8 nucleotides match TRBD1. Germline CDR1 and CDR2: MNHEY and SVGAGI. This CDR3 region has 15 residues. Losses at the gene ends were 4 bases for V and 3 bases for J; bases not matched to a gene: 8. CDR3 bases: TGTGCCAGCAGTTCCCCCGGGACAGGCGTCTACGAGCAGTACTTC. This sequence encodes CASSSPGTGVYEQYF.

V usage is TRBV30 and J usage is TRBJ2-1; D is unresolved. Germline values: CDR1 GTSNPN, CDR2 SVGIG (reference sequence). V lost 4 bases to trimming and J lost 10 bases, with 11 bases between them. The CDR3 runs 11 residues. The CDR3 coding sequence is TGTGCCTGGACACTCGCCAGGGAGCAGTTCTTC. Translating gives CAWTLAREQFF.

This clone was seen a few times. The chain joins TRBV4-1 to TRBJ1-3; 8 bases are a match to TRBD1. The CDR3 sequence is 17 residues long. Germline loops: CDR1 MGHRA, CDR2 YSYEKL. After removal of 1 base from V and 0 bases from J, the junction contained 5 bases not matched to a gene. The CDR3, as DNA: TGCGCCAGCAGCCAAGCAGGGGGCCCCAGCTCTGGAAACACCATATATTTT. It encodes CASSQAGGPSSGNTIYF.

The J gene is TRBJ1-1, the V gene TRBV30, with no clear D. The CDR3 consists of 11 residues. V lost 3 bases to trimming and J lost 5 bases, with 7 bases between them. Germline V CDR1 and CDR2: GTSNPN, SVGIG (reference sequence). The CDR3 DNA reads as TGTGCCTGGAGGTCGGGAACTGAAGCTTTCTTT. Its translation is CAWRSGTEAFF.

The CDR3, as DNA: TGTGCCAGTAGTAACGACTTCCAAGAGACCCAGTACTTC. It translates to CASSNDFQETQYF. V is TRBV19 and J is TRBJ2-5; D gene uncertain. Germline V gene sequence: CDR1 LNHDA, CDR2 SQIVND (reference sequence). V was clipped by 4 bases and J by 1 base, with 7 bases between them. The CDR3 totals 13 residues.

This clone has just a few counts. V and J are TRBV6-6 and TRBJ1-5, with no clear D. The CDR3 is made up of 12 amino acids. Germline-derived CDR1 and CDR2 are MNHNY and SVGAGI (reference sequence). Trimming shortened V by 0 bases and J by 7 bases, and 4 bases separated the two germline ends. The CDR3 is CASSYSGQPQHF. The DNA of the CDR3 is TGTGCCAGCAGTTACTCTGGCCAGCCCCAGCATTTT.

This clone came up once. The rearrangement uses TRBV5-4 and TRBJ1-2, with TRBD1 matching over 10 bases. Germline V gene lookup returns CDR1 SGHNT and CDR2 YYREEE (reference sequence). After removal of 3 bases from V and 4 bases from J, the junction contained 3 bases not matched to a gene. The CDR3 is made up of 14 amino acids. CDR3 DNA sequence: TGTGCCAGCAGCTCTGGACAGGGGGGCTATGGCTACACCTTC. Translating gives CASSSGQGGYGYTF.

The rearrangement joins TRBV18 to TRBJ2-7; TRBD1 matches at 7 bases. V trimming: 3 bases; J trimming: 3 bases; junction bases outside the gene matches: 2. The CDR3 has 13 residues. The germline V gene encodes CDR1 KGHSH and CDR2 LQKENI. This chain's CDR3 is CASSPGQDYEQYF. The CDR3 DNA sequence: TGTGCCAGCTCACCCGGACAGGACTACGAGCAGTACTTC.

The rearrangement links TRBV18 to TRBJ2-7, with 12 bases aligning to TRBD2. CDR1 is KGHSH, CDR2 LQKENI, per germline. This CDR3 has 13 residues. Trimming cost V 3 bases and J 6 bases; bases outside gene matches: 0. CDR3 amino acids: CASSPGLAGEQYF. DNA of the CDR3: TGTGCCAGCTCACCGGGACTAGCGGGCGAGCAGTACTTC.

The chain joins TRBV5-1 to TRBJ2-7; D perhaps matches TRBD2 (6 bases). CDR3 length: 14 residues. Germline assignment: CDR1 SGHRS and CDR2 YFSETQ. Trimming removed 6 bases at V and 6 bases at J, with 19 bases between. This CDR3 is CASTLLPSDTEQYF. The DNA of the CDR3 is TGCGCCAGCACTTTGCTCCCTAGCGATACCGAGCAGTACTTC.

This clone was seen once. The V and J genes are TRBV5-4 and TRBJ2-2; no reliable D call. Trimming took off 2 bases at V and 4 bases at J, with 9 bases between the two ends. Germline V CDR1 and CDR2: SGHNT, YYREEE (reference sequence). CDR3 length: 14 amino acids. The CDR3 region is CASSFGGFTGELFF. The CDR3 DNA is TGTGCCAGCAGCTTTGGCGGCTTCACCGGGGAGCTGTTTTTT.

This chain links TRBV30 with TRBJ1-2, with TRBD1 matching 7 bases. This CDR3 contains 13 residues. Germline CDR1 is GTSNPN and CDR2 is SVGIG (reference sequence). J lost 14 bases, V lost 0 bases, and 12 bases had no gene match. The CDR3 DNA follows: TGTGCCTGGAGTGTTACGAGACAGGGCGTGTATACCTTC. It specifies CAWSVTRQGVYTF.

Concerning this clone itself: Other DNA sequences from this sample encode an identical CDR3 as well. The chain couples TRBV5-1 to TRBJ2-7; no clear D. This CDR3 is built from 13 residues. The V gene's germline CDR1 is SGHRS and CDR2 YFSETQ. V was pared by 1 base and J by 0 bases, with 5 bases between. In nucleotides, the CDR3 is TGCGCCAGCAGCTTGTACAGCTCCTACGAGCAGTACTTC. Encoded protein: CASSLYSSYEQYF.

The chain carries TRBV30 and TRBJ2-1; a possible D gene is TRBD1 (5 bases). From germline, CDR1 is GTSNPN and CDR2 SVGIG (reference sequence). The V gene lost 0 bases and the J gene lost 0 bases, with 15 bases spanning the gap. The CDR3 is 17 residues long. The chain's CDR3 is CAWSVTGVDSSYNEQFF. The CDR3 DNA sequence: TGTGCCTGGAGTGTAACTGGAGTAGACAGCTCCTACAATGAGCAGTTCTTC.

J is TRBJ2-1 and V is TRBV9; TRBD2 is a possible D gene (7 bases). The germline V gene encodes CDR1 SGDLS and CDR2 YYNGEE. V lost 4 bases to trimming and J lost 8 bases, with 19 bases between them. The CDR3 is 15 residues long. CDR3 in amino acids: CASSSRGAHRDEQFF. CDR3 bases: TGTGCCAGCAGCTCACGGGGGGCACATAGGGATGAGCAGTTCTTC. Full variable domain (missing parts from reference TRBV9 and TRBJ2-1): DSGVTQTPKHLITATGQRVTLRCSPRSGDLSVYWYQQSLDQGLQFLIQYYNGEERAKGNILERFSAQQFPDLHSELNLSSLELGDSALYFCASSSRGAHRDEQFFGPGTRLTVL.